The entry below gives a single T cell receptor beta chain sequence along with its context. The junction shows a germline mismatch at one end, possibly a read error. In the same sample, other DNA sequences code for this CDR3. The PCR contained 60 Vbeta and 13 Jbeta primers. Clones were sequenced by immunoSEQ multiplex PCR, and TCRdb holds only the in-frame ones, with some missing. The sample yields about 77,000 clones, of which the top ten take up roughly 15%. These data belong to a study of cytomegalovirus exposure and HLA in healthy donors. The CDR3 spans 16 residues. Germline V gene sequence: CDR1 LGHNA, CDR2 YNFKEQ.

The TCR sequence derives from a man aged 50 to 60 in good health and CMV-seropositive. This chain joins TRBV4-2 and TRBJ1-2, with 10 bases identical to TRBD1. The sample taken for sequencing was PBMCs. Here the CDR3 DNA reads TGTGCCAGCAGCCAAGGGCTGACAGGGGGCACCTATGGCTACACCTTT. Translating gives CASSQGLTGGTYGYTF.